These 16 T cell receptor beta chains came from one sample sequenced in a study of Graves' ophthalmopathy and Graves' hyperthyroidism. Transcripts of RNA were the source for amplifying TCR beta CDR3 regions. RT-PCR was first run with HTBI primers, then multiplex PCR in a second round. TCRdb called the multiplex PCR reads again in MiXCR, with one record for every CDR3 protein. The sample yields 500,000 to 700,000 distinct CDR3 sequences, about a fifth seen once. The sample comprised peripheral blood. These TCRs come from a woman aged 18-29 years with stable Graves' hyperthyroidism. Some clones in this sample may be carry-over from other donors' samples.

This clonotype was seen many times. The gene calls are TRBV19 and TRBJ2-4, with D unclear. Trimming stripped 5 bases from V and 4 bases from J, with 12 bases between. From germline, CDR1 is LNHDA and CDR2 SQIVND (reference sequence). The CDR3 is 14 amino acids. CDR3 DNA sequence: TGTGCCAGTAGTCCCCCGGACCTGAAAAACATTCAGTACTTC. It yields the protein CASSPPDLKNIQYF.

At least ten counts were recorded for this clonotype. V and J are TRBV7-9 and TRBJ1-2; D call uncertain. The germline V and J ends were trimmed by 5 bases and 3 bases, with 10 bases remaining between them. CDR1 SEHNR and CDR2 FQNEAQ come from the germline V gene (reference sequence). The CDR3 covers 13 residues. The CDR3 coding sequence is TGTGCCAGCAGCATACTCACTGACTATGGCTACACCTTC. Translating it yields CASSILTDYGYTF.

This clonotype occurred many times. The J gene is TRBJ1-6, the V gene TRBV20-1; 8 nucleotides match TRBD1. Germline CDR1 is DFQATT and CDR2 is SNEGSKA (reference sequence). The CDR3 loop spans 14 amino acids. V dropped 6 bases and J dropped 7; count of bases not matched to a gene: 8. In DNA, the CDR3 is TGCAGTGCACCGACAGGGGTACTAAATTCACCCCTCCACTTT. As protein: CSAPTGVLNSPLHF.

The CDR3: CASSPSTSLKTQYF. The CDR3, as DNA: TGTGCCAGCAGCCCCTCGACTAGCTTGAAGACCCAGTACTTC. The rearrangement joins TRBV7-9 to TRBJ2-5, with 7 positions matching TRBD2. V shed 5 bases, J shed 6 bases, and the junction held 9 bases outside the gene matches. CDR3 length: 14 amino acids. Germline lookup yields CDR1 SEHNR and CDR2 FQNEAQ (reference sequence).

This clonotype appeared many times. V and J are TRBV7-2 and TRBJ2-7; 7 bases match TRBD2. V lost 6 bases, J lost 4 bases, and 9 bases stayed unmatched. This CDR3 contains 14 residues. CDR1 is SGHTA and CDR2 is FQGNSA in the germline V gene. For the CDR3, the DNA is TGTGCCAGCAGTGACGGGACTACCAGATACGAGCAGTACTTC. Its translation is CASSDGTTRYEQYF.

On this clonotype: This sequence may be a read error, since a much larger clone differs from it by one base. Lacking the conserved final phenylalanine or tryptophan, this CDR3 likely reflects a read error. The rearrangement links TRBV13 to TRBJ1-1; D gene unclear. Per the germline V gene, CDR1 is PRHDT and CDR2 is FYEKMQ (reference sequence). CDR3 length: 16 residues. CDR3 sequence reads: CASSLDVGIGLAEAFC. The DNA of the CDR3 is TGTGCCAGTAGCTTAGATGTGGGCATAGGCTTGGCTGAAGCTTTCTGT.

This clonotype was found many times. The V and J genes are TRBV27 and TRBJ1-6; TRBD1 matches at 8 bases. The CDR3 totals 15 residues. Per germline, CDR1 MNHEY and CDR2 SMNVEV (reference sequence). J lost 3 bases, V lost 6 bases, and 4 bases had no gene match. The CDR3 is CASRGGQDYNSPLHF. The CDR3 DNA follows: TGTGCCAGCAGAGGGGGACAGGACTATAATTCACCCCTCCACTTT.

This clonotype occurred many times. The rearrangement joins TRBV28 to TRBJ2-7, with D possibly matching TRBD1 (6 bases). This CDR3 region has 17 residues. Germline values: CDR1 MDHEN, CDR2 SYDVKM. Trimming took off 6 bases at V and 2 bases at J, with 23 bases between the two ends. CDR3: CASSSSDRFAPTYEQYF. The CDR3 DNA reads as TGTGCCAGCAGCTCTAGTGACAGGTTTGCGCCAACCTACGAGCAGTACTTC.

This chain connects TRBV2 to TRBJ1-1; 7 nucleotides agree with TRBD1. V was pared by 6 bases and J by 5 bases, with 15 bases of the junction left unmatched. The CDR3 is 16 amino acids. Germline-derived CDR1 and CDR2 are SNHLY and FYNNEI. The CDR3 DNA is TGTGCCAGCAGGGGTACGATGGAGGGGGCGCGTACTGAAGCTTTCTTT. As protein: CASRGTMEGARTEAFF. Using reference TRBV2 and TRBJ1-1 for the parts outside the CDR3, the full variable domain is EPEVTQTPSHQVTQMGQEVILRCVPISNHLYFYWYRQILGQKVEFLVSFYNNEISEKSEIFDDQFSVERPDGSNFTLKIRSTKLEDSAMYFCASRGTMEGARTEAFFGQGTRLTVV.

This clonotype was recorded at least ten times. The chain uses TRBV12-3 or TRBV12-4 and TRBJ2-5; 11 bases fit TRBD1. Trimming cost V 3 bases and J 4 bases; bases outside gene matches: 7. The CDR3 runs to 16 residues. The CDR3 DNA follows: TGTGCCAGCAGTTTTTCGACGGGACAGGGGGGAGAGACCCAGTACTTC. Amino acids: CASSFSTGQGGETQYF.

This clonotype was observed many times. The V call is TRBV2, the J call TRBJ2-2, with 10 nucleotides matching TRBD1. J lost 2 bases, V lost 6 bases, and 3 bases had no gene match. Germline-derived CDR1 and CDR2 are SNHLY and FYNNEI. The CDR3 has 15 residues. This CDR3 is CASSGDRGNTGELFF. The CDR3 nucleotides read TGTGCCAGCAGCGGGGACAGGGGAAACACCGGGGAGCTGTTTTTT.

The genes are TRBV6-1 and TRBJ1-2; D is undetermined. This CDR3 is built from 13 residues. V was pared by 4 bases and J by 8 bases, with 14 bases between. Germline lookup yields CDR1 MNHNS and CDR2 SASEGT. In DNA, the CDR3 is TGTGCCAGCAGTGCCCTGGGAGGGTACGGCTACACCTTC. This sequence encodes CASSALGGYGYTF.

This clonotype occurred a few times. The chain has TRBV5-1 and TRBJ2-5; D is unclear. Trimming cost V 1 base and J 1 base, with 8 bases left between them. CDR1 and CDR2 (germline): SGHRS, YFSETQ. This CDR3 is 14 amino acids long. Here the CDR3 reads CASSLKGPQETQYF. The DNA for the CDR3 is TGCGCCAGCAGCTTGAAGGGCCCCCAAGAGACCCAGTACTTC.

In its sample, this clonotype was seen many times. The CDR3 protein is CSATGGPSLEQYF. CDR3 sequence (DNA): TGCAGTGCTACAGGGGGCCCTAGTTTAGAGCAGTACTTC. The V gene is TRBV20-1, the J gene TRBJ2-7; 8 bases are shared with TRBD1. Germline V gene sequence: CDR1 DFQATT, CDR2 SNEGSKA (reference sequence). V dropped 4 bases and J dropped 7; count of bases not matched to a gene: 9. CDR3 length: 13 residues.

This clonotype was seen repeatedly, ten times or more. This rearrangement joins TRBV12-3 or TRBV12-4 to TRBJ1-2; D is unresolved. The V end lost 5 bases, the J end lost 8 bases, and 15 bases lay between the germline ends. The CDR3 totals 13 residues. The CDR3 DNA reads as TGTGCCAGCAGTCCTGTCTTAGAAAGGGGCTACACCTTC. Translated: CASSPVLERGYTF.

A word on this clonotype: A junction boundary mismatches the germline segment, possibly from a read error. The rearrangement joins TRBV6-5 to TRBJ1-1, with a possible D match to TRBD1 (6 bases). The germline V gene encodes CDR1 MNHEY and CDR2 SVGAGI. The CDR3 consists of 15 residues. The CDR3 reads CASSLSTGEFTGAFF. The CDR3 coding sequence is TGTGCCAGCAGTCTCTCGACAGGAGAGTTCACTGGAGCTTTCTTT.